The 30 T cell receptor beta chains in this list originate from one sample, sequenced in a study of yellow fever vaccine responses in identical twins. TCRdb passed the RT-PCR reads through MiXCR, listing each CDR3 protein once. Among 3,000 to 4,000 distinct CDR3 sequences, approximately 85% were seen once, and the ten largest hold about 2.6%. This sample comprised T cells from blood (PBMCs), unsorted or a sorted subset (not recorded which), obtained before or after yellow fever vaccination (not recorded which). These receptors were collected from a woman in her late teens or twenties who received the yellow fever vaccine.

The rearrangement uses TRBV28 and TRBJ2-3, with D hard to call. The length of the CDR3 is 15 residues. Germline V lookup: CDR1 MDHEN, CDR2 SYDVKM. With 4 bases removed from V and 3 bases from J, the gap between germline ends came to 14 bases. The CDR3 DNA reads TGTGCCAGCAGTTCCTTGGCCGTGGGAACAGATACGCAGTATTTT. Amino acids: CASSSLAVGTDTQYF. Filled out from reference TRBV28 and TRBJ2-3, the complete variable domain reads DVKVTQSSRYLVKRTGEKVFLECVQDMDHENMFWYRQDPGLGLRLIYFSYDVKMKEKGDIPEGYSVSREKKERFSLILESASTNQTSMYLCASSSLAVGTDTQYFGPGTRLTVL.

V usage is TRBV4-2 and J usage is TRBJ2-6, with D perhaps given as TRBD1 or TRBD2 (5 bases each). CDR3 length: 16 amino acids. Per the germline V gene, CDR1 is LGHNA and CDR2 is YNFKEQ. V was trimmed by 0 bases and J by 4 bases, leaving 10 bases between them. The CDR3 loop reads CASSQERGVGANVLTF. The CDR3 nucleotides read TGTGCCAGCAGCCAAGAAAGAGGGGTAGGGGCCAACGTCCTGACTTTC.

In DNA, the CDR3 is TGTGCCAGCAGTTACTCGATCAGTTATGGCTACACCTTC. Amino acid sequence: CASSYSISYGYTF. The J gene is TRBJ1-2, the V gene TRBV6-2 or TRBV6-3; D remains ambiguous. Trimming stripped 0 bases from V and 5 bases from J, with 7 bases between. Germline loops: CDR1 MNHEY, CDR2 SVGEGT. The CDR3 spans 13 residues.

The rearrangement links TRBV6-2 or TRBV6-3 to TRBJ2-3, with unresolved D. CDR1 MNHEY and CDR2 SVGEGT come from the germline V gene. V was shortened by 2 bases and J by 0 bases, with 9 bases between the two germline ends. The CDR3 is 15 residues long. The CDR3 DNA reads TGTGCCAGCAGTTACCCTGTTGACAGCACAGATACGCAGTATTTT. Translating gives CASSYPVDSTDTQYF.

The rearrangement uses TRBV2 and TRBJ2-3, with D tentatively TRBD2 (5 bases). The CDR3 consists of 15 residues. V lost 3 bases and J lost 2, with 12 bases in between. Looked up from germline, CDR1 is SNHLY and CDR2 is FYNNEI. This CDR3 reads CASSDGADITDTQYF. CDR3 coding DNA: TGTGCCAGCAGTGATGGAGCGGATATCACAGATACGCAGTATTTT.

The genes are TRBV4-3 and TRBJ2-3; 12 nucleotides line up with TRBD2. V trimming: 2 bases; J trimming: 6 bases; junction bases outside the gene matches: 6. Per germline, CDR1 LGHNA and CDR2 YSLEER. The CDR3 covers 16 residues. CDR3 coding DNA: TGCGCCAGCAGCCAAAGGCTAGCGGGAGGGCAGGATACGCAGTATTTT. Translated, it gives CASSQRLAGGQDTQYF.

Only a few counts were recorded for this clonotype. The rearrangement joins TRBV6-5 to TRBJ1-2; D is unresolved. V was trimmed by 0 bases and J by 0 bases, leaving 11 bases between them. Germline V gene lookup returns CDR1 MNHEY and CDR2 SVGAGI. The CDR3 totals 16 residues. CDR3 loop: CASSYSMSPPNYGYTF. The CDR3 coding sequence is TGTGCCAGCAGTTACTCGATGTCGCCGCCTAACTATGGCTACACCTTC.

This chain connects TRBV29-1 to TRBJ2-7; D call uncertain. The CDR3 has 11 residues. V was trimmed by 3 bases and J by 4 bases, leaving 7 bases between them. Germline V gene sequence: CDR1 SQVTM, CDR2 ANQGSEA. CDR3 protein: CSVDYEYEQYF. In DNA form, the CDR3 reads TGCAGCGTTGATTACGAGTACGAGCAGTACTTC.

This rearrangement joins TRBV4-1 to TRBJ2-5, with D hard to call. Germline V gives CDR1 MGHRA, CDR2 YSYEKL. This CDR3 is 15 amino acids long. V was shortened by 4 bases and J by 0 bases, with 12 bases between the two germline ends. The CDR3 DNA reads TGCGCCAGCAGCCCCTTCTATGAGGACCAAGAGACCCAGTACTTC. It translates to CASSPFYEDQETQYF.

The rearrangement links TRBV27 to TRBJ1-5; no definite D call. With 3 bases removed from V and 5 bases from J, the gap between germline ends came to 5 bases. From germline, CDR1 is MNHEY and CDR2 SMNVEV (reference sequence). This CDR3 is built from 12 residues. CDR3 sequence: CASSFSDQPQHF. CDR3 coding DNA: TGTGCCAGCAGTTTTTCTGATCAGCCCCAGCATTTT.

With respect to this clonotype: The junction shows a germline mismatch at one end, possibly a read error. V usage is TRBV7-6 and J usage is TRBJ2-1, with D possibly matching TRBD2 (6 bases). In germline, CDR1 is SGHVS, CDR2 FNYEAQ. This CDR3 spans 16 amino acids. The CDR3 nucleotides are TGTGCCAGCAGCCCTCCGGGGGTAAGCTCCTACAATGGGCAGTTCTTC. Protein product: CASSPPGVSSYNGQFF. Using reference TRBV7-6 and TRBJ2-1 for the parts outside the CDR3, the full variable domain is GAGVSQSPRYKVTKRGQDVALRCDPISGHVSLYWYRQALGQGPEFLTYFNYEAQQDKSGLPNDRFSAERPEGSISTLTIQRTEQRDSAMYRCASSPPGVSSYNGQFFGPGTRLTVL.

The CDR3 DNA reads as TGTGCCAGCAGCCACGGACTAGCGGGAGCTCGCGAGCAGTACTTC. Its translation is CASSHGLAGAREQYF. The gene calls are TRBV13 and TRBJ2-7; 13 nucleotides match TRBD2. This CDR3 comprises 15 residues. The germline V gene encodes CDR1 PRHDT and CDR2 FYEKMQ (reference sequence). V trimming: 5 bases; J trimming: 6 bases; junction bases outside the gene matches: 7.

The CDR3 nucleotides are TGTGCCAGCAGGACTAGCGGGACCTACGAGCAGTACTTC. Its protein product is CASRTSGTYEQYF. This sequence joins TRBV12-3 or TRBV12-4 and TRBJ2-7, with 11 bases identical to TRBD2. The CDR3 is 13 amino acids. V was pared by 6 bases and J by 2 bases, with 0 bases of the junction left unmatched.

The V call is TRBV10-1, the J call TRBJ2-1; tentatively, D is TRBD1 (5 bases). Trimming pared 1 base from V and 0 bases from J, leaving 10 bases between. This CDR3 is 16 amino acids long. Germline loops: CDR1 WNHNN, CDR2 SYGVQD (reference sequence). CDR3 residues: CASSEYRRSSYNEQFF. The CDR3 DNA follows: TGCGCCAGCAGTGAGTACAGGCGGAGCTCCTACAATGAGCAGTTCTTC.

The rearrangement links TRBV29-1 to TRBJ2-3, with D possibly matching TRBD2 (6 bases). V lost 3 bases, J lost 2 bases, and 12 bases lay in between. This CDR3 region has 14 residues. Germline V gives CDR1 SQVTM, CDR2 ANQGSEA. The CDR3 region has the DNA TGCAGCGTTGAGTGGCAGCGGGTCACAGATACGCAGTATTTT. It codes for CSVEWQRVTDTQYF.

In DNA, the CDR3 is TGCAGCATAACACAGAACACTGAAGCTTTCTTT. This sequence encodes CSITQNTEAFF. This chain uses TRBV29-1 with TRBJ1-1; D unclear. Germline assignment: CDR1 SQVTM and CDR2 ANQGSEA. Trimming stripped 8 bases from V and 1 base from J, with 8 bases between. The CDR3 contains 11 residues.

The CDR3 spells CASSAPAGTANEKLFF. CDR3 sequence (DNA): TGTGCCAGCAGCGCTCCAGCCGGGACAGCCAATGAAAAACTGTTTTTT. The chain has TRBV11-2 and TRBJ1-4; TRBD1 matches at 7 bases. The CDR3 spans 16 residues. V lost 5 bases to trimming and J lost 5 bases; unmatched junction nucleotides: 11. Germline assignment: CDR1 SGHAT and CDR2 FQNNGV.

V gene TRBV30 combines with J gene TRBJ1-1; D call uncertain. V was cut by 3 bases and J by 8 bases, with 10 bases left in between. The CDR3 consists of 11 residues. Per germline, CDR1 GTSNPN and CDR2 SVGIG (reference sequence). CDR3 residues: CAWSGLREAFF. The DNA of the CDR3 is TGTGCCTGGAGCGGGTTAAGAGAAGCTTTCTTT. Together with reference TRBV30 and TRBJ1-1, the CDR3 gives the full variable domain: SQTIHQWPATLVQPVGSPLSLECTVEGTSNPNLYWYRQAAGRGLQLLFYSVGIGQISSEVPQNLSASRPQDRQFILSSKKLLLSDSGFYLCAWSGLREAFFGQGTRLTVV.

The chain couples TRBV11-1 to TRBJ2-7, with 10 nucleotides matching TRBD1. V trimming: 1 base; J trimming: 5 bases; junction bases outside the gene matches: 5. Per the germline V gene, CDR1 is SGHAT and CDR2 is FQDESV (reference sequence). This CDR3 comprises 15 residues. The CDR3 DNA reads TGTGCCAGCAGCTTAGGGGACAGGGGAGGAGACGAGCAGTACTTC. It is translated as CASSLGDRGGDEQYF.

In DNA, the CDR3 is TGTGCCAGCAGTTTCTTGGGGGGGATGACGCAGTACTTC. Translating gives CASSFLGGMTQYF. The chain uses TRBV28 and TRBJ2-7; 7 bases fit TRBD2. After removal of 3 bases from V and 9 bases from J, the junction contained 8 bases not matched to a gene. Per the germline V gene, CDR1 is MDHEN and CDR2 is SYDVKM. The CDR3 has 13 amino acids.

The gene calls are TRBV11-2 and TRBJ1-5, with D possibly being TRBD1 (6 bases). The CDR3 contains 14 residues. The germline V gene has CDR1 SGHAT and CDR2 FQNNGV. V lost 7 bases, J lost 7 bases, and 17 bases lay in between. CDR3 in DNA: TGTGCCAGCACCTCGGTGGGGGGCATACAGCCCCAGCATTTT. Residues: CASTSVGGIQPQHF.

The rearrangement joins TRBV27 to TRBJ2-1, with D uncertain. V lost 7 bases and J lost 5, with 12 bases in between. CDR3 size: 13 residues. The germline gives CDR1 MNHEY, CDR2 SMNVEV (reference sequence). The CDR3 is CASTPRGNNEQFF. The DNA for the CDR3 is TGTGCCAGCACCCCGAGAGGAAACAATGAGCAGTTCTTC.

The V and J genes are TRBV11-2 and TRBJ2-7; D remains ambiguous. Germline V CDR1 and CDR2: SGHAT, FQNNGV. The CDR3 is 15 residues long. Trimming cost V 3 bases and J 3 bases, with 15 bases left between them. The CDR3 sequence: CASSLGSVGHYEQYF. Here the CDR3 DNA reads TGTGCCAGCAGCTTGGGATCGGTAGGGCACTACGAGCAGTACTTC.

V usage is TRBV4-1 and J usage is TRBJ2-7; D possibly uses TRBD1 or TRBD2 (7 bases each). Germline values: CDR1 MGHRA, CDR2 YSYEKL. The CDR3 runs to 16 residues. Deletions cut 2 bases from V and 2 bases from J, with 16 bases between. CDR3 DNA: TGCGCCAGCAGCCAAACAGGGGAGGGACCTACCTACGAGCAGTACTTC. Its translation: CASSQTGEGPTYEQYF.

V and J are TRBV18 and TRBJ2-3; D is unresolved. From germline, CDR1 is KGHSH and CDR2 LQKENI. The germline V and J ends were trimmed by 5 bases and 0 bases, with 12 bases remaining between them. The CDR3 is 15 amino acids. DNA for the CDR3: TGTGCCAGCTCATACCTCCCCTCGAGCACAGATACGCAGTATTTT. Translating gives CASSYLPSSTDTQYF.

The chain recombines TRBV11-1 with TRBJ2-1, with TRBD2 matching 10 bases. The J segment lost 0 bases and the V segment lost 5 bases, leaving 13 bases of the junction unmatched. Germline V gives CDR1 SGHAT, CDR2 FQDESV (reference sequence). The CDR3 covers 19 residues. The CDR3, as DNA: TGTGCCAGCAGCCCCCGGACTAGCGGCCAAATAAGCTCCTACAATGAGCAGTTCTTC. It translates to CASSPRTSGQISSYNEQFF.

The chain combines TRBV6-5 with TRBJ2-7, with TRBD1 matching over 7 bases. V gave up 4 bases and J gave up 1 base; unmatched junction bases: 7. CDR1 is MNHEY and CDR2 is SVGAGI in the germline V gene. The CDR3 is 15 residues long. CDR3 sequence: CASSFQTGISYEQYF. The CDR3 nucleotides are TGTGCCAGCAGTTTCCAGACAGGGATATCCTACGAGCAGTACTTC.

The V gene is TRBV12-3 or TRBV12-4, the J gene TRBJ1-2; no clear D gene. V lost 2 bases and J 8 bases, leaving 6 bases between the germline ends. This CDR3 comprises 11 residues. CDR3 amino acids: CASSLMSGYTF. CDR3 sequence (DNA): TGTGCCAGCAGTTTAATGAGCGGCTACACCTTC.

V and J are TRBV14 and TRBJ2-3, with 8 bases matching TRBD2. Germline-derived CDR1 and CDR2 are SGHDN and FVKESK. The V gene end was trimmed by 4 bases and the J gene end by 2 bases; junction bases not matched to a gene: 2. The CDR3 is 14 residues long. The CDR3 is CASSLGGDTDTQYF. The CDR3 nucleotides read TGTGCCAGCAGCCTCGGGGGGGACACAGATACGCAGTATTTT. Based on the CDR3 plus reference TRBV14 and TRBJ2-3, the full variable domain is EAGVTQFPSHSVIEKGQTVTLRCDPISGHDNLYWYRRVMGKEIKFLLHFVKESKQDESGMPNNRFLAERTGGTYSTLKVQPAELEDSGVYFCASSLGGDTDTQYFGPGTRLTVL.

The rearrangement joins TRBV5-1 to TRBJ2-1, with TRBD2 matching over 8 bases. Per germline, CDR1 SGHRS and CDR2 YFSETQ. V lost 2 bases and J lost 0; bases outside the gene matches: 1. CDR3 length equals 15 residues. CDR3 loop: CASSLSGSSYNEQFF. For the CDR3, the DNA is TGCGCCAGCAGCTTAAGCGGGAGCTCCTACAATGAGCAGTTCTTC.